This T cell receptor beta chain was observed in a study of T cell changes during pregnancy in multiple sclerosis. TCRdb keeps only in-frame clones here, not all; method: immunoSEQ multiplex PCR. This sample has tens of thousands of clones, with around 94% found just once. J gave up 1 base and V 3 bases, and 1 base lay outside the gene matches. The CDR3 totals 15 residues. Looked up from germline, CDR1 is LNHNV and CDR2 is YYDKDF (reference sequence). This clone has only a few counts. The starting material was peripheral blood, obtained in the third trimester of pregnancy. The V call is TRBV15, the J call TRBJ1-3, with 9 bases aligning to TRBD1. This receptor was obtained from a female donor in good health, enrolled as a control in a pregnancy study. CDR3: CATSRGQGSGNTIYF. CDR3 DNA sequence: TGTGCCACCAGCAGGGGACAGGGTTCTGGAAACACCATATATTTT.